This T cell receptor (beta chain) was retrieved from a study of OX40 agonist ivuxolimab in advanced cancers. General observations from the study: Averaging showed that CD8+ T cells had more expanded clones than CD4+ did.

Details on this clone: The antigen remains unidentified.

CDR1 is SGHTA and CDR2 is FQGNSA in the germline V gene. This CDR3 is built from 13 residues. The germline V and J ends were trimmed by 6 bases and 4 bases, with 11 bases remaining between them. Profiling relied on immunoSEQ multiplex PCR, and the TCRdb table lists in-frame clones only, not all of them. The data show more than 65,000 clones, over 75% seen once. This chain uses TRBV7-2 with TRBJ2-3; weak D call: TRBD1 (5 bases). The input for sequencing was CD4+ or CD8+ T cells sorted from blood, taken in a trial of the OX40 agonist ivuxolimab. This TCR was recovered from an adult with an advanced solid tumor such as melanoma, head and neck, liver or kidney cancer. The CDR3 spells CASSFTGPDTQYF. The CDR3 DNA is TGTGCCAGCAGTTTTACAGGACCAGATACGCAGTATTTT.